A selection of T cell receptor beta chains follows, all from one sample in a study of CD8 T cells in ankylosing spondylitis. MiXCR was run by TCRdb on the 5' RACE reads, yielding one entry per CDR3 protein. The table includes roughly 35,000 distinct CDR3 sequences, 13% detected once. What was sequenced was synovial fluid, either unsorted or a sorted T cell fraction (not recorded which). These receptors all stem from a male donor with ankylosing spondylitis. CDR3s include the opening cysteine and the closing phenylalanine or tryptophan.

CDR3: CATRNGANVLTF; V: TRBV19; J: TRBJ2-6
CDR3: CASITRGQAYDFPEAFF; V: TRBV7-2; J: TRBJ1-1
CDR3: CASSGDSHDEKLFF; V: TRBV13; J: TRBJ1-4
CDR3: CASSTSGSSTDTQYF; V: TRBV9; J: TRBJ2-3
CDR3: CASSFVTGELFF; V: TRBV5-5; J: TRBJ2-2
CDR3: CASSHETSGNYNEQFF; V: TRBV4-3; J: TRBJ2-1
CDR3: CASSQLLATGELFF; V: TRBV4-2; J: TRBJ2-2
CDR3: CASSYLGLGGYTF; V: TRBV6-2/TRBV6-3; J: TRBJ1-2
CDR3: CASSSFPGNTDTQYF; V: TRBV6-6; J: TRBJ2-3
CDR3: CASSEPSDREVWDEQFF; V: TRBV6-1; J: TRBJ2-1
CDR3: CASSFGLAGELIHSEQFF; V: TRBV28; J: TRBJ2-1
CDR3: CASSSTTLAGGYTGELFF; V: TRBV4-1; J: TRBJ2-2
CDR3: CASSVGGATNEKLFF; V: TRBV9; J: TRBJ1-4